What follows is one T cell receptor (beta chain) and its context. With V trimmed by 4 bases and J by 9 bases, 6 bases remained unmatched. The CDR3 has 14 residues. Germline CDR1 SGHKS, CDR2 YYEKEE (reference sequence). Sequenced by immunoSEQ multiplex PCR; TCRdb stores in-frame clones only, minus some. This sample has around 35,000 clones, with roughly 80% found just once. The record originates from a study of OX40 agonist ivuxolimab in advanced cancers. This clonotype originated in an adult with an advanced solid tumor such as melanoma, head and neck, liver or kidney cancer. Here the sequenced sample was CD4+ or CD8+ T cells sorted from blood, taken in a trial of the OX40 agonist ivuxolimab. The chain is built from TRBV5-5 and TRBJ1-6, with 8 bases identical to TRBD1. The CDR3 protein is CASSPGQGISPLHF. The CDR3 nucleotides read TGTGCCAGCAGCCCTGGACAGGGTATTTCACCCCTCCACTTT.